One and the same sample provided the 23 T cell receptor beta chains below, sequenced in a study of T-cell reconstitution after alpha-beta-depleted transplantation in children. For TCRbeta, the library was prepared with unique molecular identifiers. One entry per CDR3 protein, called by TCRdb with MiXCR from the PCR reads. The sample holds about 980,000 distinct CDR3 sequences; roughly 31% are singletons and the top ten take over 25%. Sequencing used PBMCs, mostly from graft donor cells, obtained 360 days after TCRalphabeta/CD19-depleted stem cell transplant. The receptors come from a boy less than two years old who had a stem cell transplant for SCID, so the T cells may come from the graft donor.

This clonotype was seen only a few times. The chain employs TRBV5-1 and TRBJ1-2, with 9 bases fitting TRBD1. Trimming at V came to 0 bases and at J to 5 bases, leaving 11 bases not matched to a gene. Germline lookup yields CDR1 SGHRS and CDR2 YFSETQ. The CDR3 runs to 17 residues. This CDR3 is CASSLASRGQGGYGYTF. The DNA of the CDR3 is TGCGCCAGCAGCTTGGCTTCTCGGGGACAGGGAGGATATGGCTACACCTTC.

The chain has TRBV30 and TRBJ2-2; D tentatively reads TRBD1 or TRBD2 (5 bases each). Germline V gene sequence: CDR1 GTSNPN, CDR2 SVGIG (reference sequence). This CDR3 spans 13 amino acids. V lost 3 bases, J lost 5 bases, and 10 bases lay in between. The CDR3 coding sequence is TGTGCCTGGAGGGGGACGAGGACCGGGGAGCTGTTTTTT. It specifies CAWRGTRTGELFF.

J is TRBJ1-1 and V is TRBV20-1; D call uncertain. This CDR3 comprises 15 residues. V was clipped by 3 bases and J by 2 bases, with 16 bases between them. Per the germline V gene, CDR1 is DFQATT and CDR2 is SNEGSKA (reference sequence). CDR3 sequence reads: CSASPNGGPNTEAFF. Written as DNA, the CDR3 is TGCAGTGCTAGCCCTAACGGAGGACCAAACACTGAAGCTTTCTTT.

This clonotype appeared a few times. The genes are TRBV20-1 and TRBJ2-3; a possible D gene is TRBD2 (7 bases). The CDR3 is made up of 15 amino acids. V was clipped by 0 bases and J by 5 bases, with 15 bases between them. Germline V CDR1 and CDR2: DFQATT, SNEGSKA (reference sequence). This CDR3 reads CSARDPWGGRDTQYF. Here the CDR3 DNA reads TGCAGTGCTAGAGATCCGTGGGGGGGCAGAGATACGCAGTATTTT.

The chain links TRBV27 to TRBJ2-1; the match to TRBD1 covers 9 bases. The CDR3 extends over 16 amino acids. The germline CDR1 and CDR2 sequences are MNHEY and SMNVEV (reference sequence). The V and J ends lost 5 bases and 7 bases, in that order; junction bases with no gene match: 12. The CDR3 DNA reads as TGTGCCAGCAGTCCGGACAGGGGAGGGGCTCGGAATGAGCAGTTCTTC. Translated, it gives CASSPDRGGARNEQFF.

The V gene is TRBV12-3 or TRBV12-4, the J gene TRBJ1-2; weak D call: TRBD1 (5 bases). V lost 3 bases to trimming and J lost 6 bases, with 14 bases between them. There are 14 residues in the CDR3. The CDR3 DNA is TGTGCCAGCAGTTTTCAGGGAGGAGAAAATGGCTACACCTTC. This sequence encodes CASSFQGGENGYTF.

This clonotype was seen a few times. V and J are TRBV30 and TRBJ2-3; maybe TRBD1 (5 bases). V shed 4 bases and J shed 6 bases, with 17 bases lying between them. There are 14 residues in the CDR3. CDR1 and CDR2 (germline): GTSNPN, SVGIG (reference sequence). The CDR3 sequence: CAWNVGQGRDTQYF. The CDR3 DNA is TGTGCCTGGAACGTGGGGCAGGGCAGGGATACGCAGTATTTT.

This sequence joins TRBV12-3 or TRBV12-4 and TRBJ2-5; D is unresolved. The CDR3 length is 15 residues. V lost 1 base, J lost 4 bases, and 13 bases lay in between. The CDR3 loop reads CASSLGRQKGETQYF. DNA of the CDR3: TGTGCCAGCAGTTTAGGGCGACAAAAGGGAGAGACCCAGTACTTC.

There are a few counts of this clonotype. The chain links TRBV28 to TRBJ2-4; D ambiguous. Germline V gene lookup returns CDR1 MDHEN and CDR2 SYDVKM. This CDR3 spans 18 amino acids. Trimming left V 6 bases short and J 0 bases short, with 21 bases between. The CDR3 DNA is TGTGCCAGCAGCCCTCAAATAGCACAGCCTATAGCCAAAAACATTCAGTACTTC. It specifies CASSPQIAQPIAKNIQYF.

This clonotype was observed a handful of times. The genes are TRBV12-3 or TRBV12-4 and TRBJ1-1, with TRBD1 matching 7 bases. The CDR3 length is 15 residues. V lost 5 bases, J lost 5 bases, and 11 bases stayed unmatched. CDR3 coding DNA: TGTGCCAGCAGTCGGACAGGCAAGGGCGGGACTGAAGCTTTCTTT. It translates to CASSRTGKGGTEAFF.

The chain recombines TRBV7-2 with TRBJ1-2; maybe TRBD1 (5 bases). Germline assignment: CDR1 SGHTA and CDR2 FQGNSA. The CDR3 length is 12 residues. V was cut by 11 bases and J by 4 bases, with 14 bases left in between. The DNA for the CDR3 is TGTGCCGGTGGGCAGGGTGGCTATGGCTACACCTTC. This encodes CAGGQGGYGYTF.

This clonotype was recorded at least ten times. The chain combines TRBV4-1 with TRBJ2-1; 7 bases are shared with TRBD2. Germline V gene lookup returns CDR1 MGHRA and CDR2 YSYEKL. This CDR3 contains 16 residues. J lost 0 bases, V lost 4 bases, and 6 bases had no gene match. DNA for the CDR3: TGCGCCAGCAGCCTCGTCGGGGGGACCTCCTACAATGAGCAGTTCTTC. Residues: CASSLVGGTSYNEQFF.

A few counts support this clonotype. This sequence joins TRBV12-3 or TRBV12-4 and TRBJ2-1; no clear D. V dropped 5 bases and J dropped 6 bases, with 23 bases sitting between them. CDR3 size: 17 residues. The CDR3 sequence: CASSITHKGVMGNEQFF. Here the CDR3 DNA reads TGTGCCAGCAGTATCACCCATAAGGGCGTGATGGGCAATGAGCAGTTCTTC.

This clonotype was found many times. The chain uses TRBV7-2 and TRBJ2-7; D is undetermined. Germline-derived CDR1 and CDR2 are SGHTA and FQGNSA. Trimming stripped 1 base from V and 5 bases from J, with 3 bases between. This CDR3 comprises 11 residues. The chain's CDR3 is CASSLVHEQYF. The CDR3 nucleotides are TGTGCCAGCAGCTTAGTTCACGAGCAGTACTTC.

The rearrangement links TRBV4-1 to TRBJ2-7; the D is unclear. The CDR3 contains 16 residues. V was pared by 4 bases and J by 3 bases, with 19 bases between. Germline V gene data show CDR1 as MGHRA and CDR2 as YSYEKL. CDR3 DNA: TGCGCCAGCAGCCCGAAAGGGCGCAGCGAAGACTACGAGCAGTACTTC. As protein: CASSPKGRSEDYEQYF.

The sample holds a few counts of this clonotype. CDR3 sequence reads: CASSPVPTGNEQFF. CDR3 coding DNA: TGTGCCAGCTCACCAGTACCGACCGGCAATGAGCAGTTCTTC. The V gene is TRBV18, the J gene TRBJ2-1; no clear D gene. Germline assignment: CDR1 KGHSH and CDR2 LQKENI. This CDR3 spans 14 amino acids. V shed 2 bases and J shed 6 bases, with 11 bases lying between them.

As DNA, the CDR3 is TGTGCCAGCAGTGAAGCGCTTCCGAGCACAGATACGCAGTATTTT. Translation gives CASSEALPSTDTQYF. The gene calls are TRBV2 and TRBJ2-3; D ambiguous. The CDR3 contains 15 residues. Germline CDR1 reads SNHLY; CDR2 reads FYNNEI. Trimming shortened V by 0 bases and J by 0 bases, and 7 bases separated the two germline ends. The full variable domain, its missing parts supplied by reference TRBV2 and TRBJ2-3, is EPEVTQTPSHQVTQMGQEVILRCVPISNHLYFYWYRQILGQKVEFLVSFYNNEISEKSEIFDDQFSVERPDGSNFTLKIRSTKLEDSAMYFCASSEALPSTDTQYFGPGTRLTVL.

CDR3 sequence: CASSPQSMNTEAFF. The CDR3 nucleotides read TGTGCCAGCTCACCACAGTCAATGAACACTGAAGCTTTCTTT. The chain carries TRBV18 and TRBJ1-1; no clear D gene. Trimming stripped 1 base from V and 0 bases from J, with 6 bases between. CDR1 and CDR2 from the germline V gene are KGHSH and LQKENI. This CDR3 has 14 amino acids.

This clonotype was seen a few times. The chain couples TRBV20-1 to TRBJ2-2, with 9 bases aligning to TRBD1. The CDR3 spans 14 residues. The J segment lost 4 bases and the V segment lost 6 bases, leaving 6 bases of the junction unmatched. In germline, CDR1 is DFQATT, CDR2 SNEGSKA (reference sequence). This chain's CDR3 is CSAGTGPSTGELFF. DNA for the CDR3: TGCAGTGCCGGGACAGGGCCGTCCACCGGGGAGCTGTTTTTT.

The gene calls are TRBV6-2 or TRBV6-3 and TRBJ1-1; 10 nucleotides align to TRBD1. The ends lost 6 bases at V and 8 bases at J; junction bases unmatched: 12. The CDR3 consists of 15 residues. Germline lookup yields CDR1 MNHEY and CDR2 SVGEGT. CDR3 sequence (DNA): TGTGCCAGCAGCTACCCTAGGACAGGGGGGAACGAAGCTTTCTTT. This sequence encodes CASSYPRTGGNEAFF.

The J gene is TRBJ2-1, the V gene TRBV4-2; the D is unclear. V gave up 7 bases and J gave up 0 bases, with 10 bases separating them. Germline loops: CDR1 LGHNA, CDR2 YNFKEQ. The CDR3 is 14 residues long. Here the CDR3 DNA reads TGTGCCAGCACCACCCGGATCTCCTACAATGAGCAGTTCTTC. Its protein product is CASTTRISYNEQFF.

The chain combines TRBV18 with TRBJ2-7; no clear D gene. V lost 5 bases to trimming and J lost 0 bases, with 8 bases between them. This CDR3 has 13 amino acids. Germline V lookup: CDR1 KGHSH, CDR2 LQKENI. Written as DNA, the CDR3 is TGTGCCAGCTCATCCTTACCCTCCTACGAGCAGTACTTC. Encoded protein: CASSSLPSYEQYF.

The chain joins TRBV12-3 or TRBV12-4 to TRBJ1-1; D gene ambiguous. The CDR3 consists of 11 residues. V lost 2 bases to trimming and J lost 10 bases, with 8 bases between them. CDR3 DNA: TGTGCCAGCAGTTTATTGGGGAGAGCTTTCTTT. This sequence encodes CASSLLGRAFF.